A single sample gave rise to the 2 T cell receptor beta chains below, sequenced in a study of CD8+ T cells in alopecia areata. Sequencing used cDNA as its template, made by extracting RNA and reverse transcribing it. Libraries were prepared by immunoSEQ multiplex PCR; TCRdb keeps only in-frame clonotypes and omits some of them. The sample includes 180,000 or so clones, roughly 70% of them seen just once. The sequenced sample was CD8+ T cells sorted from blood, obtained at week 0. Source of these receptors: a human donor with alopecia areata.

J is TRBJ1-3 and V is TRBV30; TRBD1 matches at 7 bases. Germline V gene data show CDR1 as GTSNPN and CDR2 as SVGIG (reference sequence). The junction had 5 bases not matched to a gene; V was cut back by 4 bases and J by 2 bases. The CDR3 has 14 amino acids. Written as DNA, the CDR3 is TGTGCCTGGATCTCGACAGGGACTGGAAACACCATATATTTT. Protein: CAWISTGTGNTIYF.

V usage is TRBV29-1 and J usage is TRBJ2-3, with 7 bases that match TRBD2. The ends lost 7 bases at V and 2 bases at J; junction bases unmatched: 9. This CDR3 contains 14 residues. The germline V gene has CDR1 SQVTM and CDR2 ANQGSEA. The chain's CDR3 is CSGGRAGTTDTQYF. The CDR3 DNA follows: TGCAGCGGGGGGAGGGCAGGGACCACAGATACGCAGTATTTT.